These 18 T cell receptor beta chains were all obtained from the same sample, sequenced in a study of blood T cell repertoires in COVID-19. Repertoires were generated with immunoSEQ multiplex PCR, while TCRdb's copy carries only in-frame clones and drops some. This table holds under 250,000 clones, roughly 84% found once. Sequencing was carried out using peripheral blood. The receptors here all came from a woman aged 40 to 50 who had recovered from COVID-19.

This chain links TRBV3-1 (or the pseudogene TRBV3-2) with TRBJ1-1, with D tentatively TRBD1 (6 bases). Germline V gene lookup returns CDR1 LGHDT and CDR2 YNNKEL (reference sequence). V was shortened by 5 bases and J by 4 bases, with 20 bases between the two germline ends. This CDR3 comprises 16 residues. The CDR3 nucleotides read TGTGCCAGCAGCTTAACGGGACAAGGCTTTGGCACTGAAGCTTTCTTT. Amino acids: CASSLTGQGFGTEAFF.

The chain uses TRBV5-8 and TRBJ1-1; 7 nucleotides match TRBD1. The V segment lost 4 bases and the J segment 11 bases; nucleotides outside the gene matches: 14. The CDR3 has 14 residues. Germline V gene sequence: CDR1 SGHTS, CDR2 YDEGEE. The CDR3 region has the DNA TGTGCCAGCAGCCCTCCTCCGGGACAGCTTATGGCTTTCTTT. As protein: CASSPPPGQLMAFF.

The CDR3 DNA is TGTGCCAGCAGTTGGAGTATCCAGGGGGCCTACGAGCAGTACTTC. Translated, it gives CASSWSIQGAYEQYF. The chain joins TRBV6-5 to TRBJ2-7; TRBD1 agrees at 7 bases. Germline CDR1 MNHEY, CDR2 SVGAGI. This CDR3 contains 15 residues. V was pared by 4 bases and J by 2 bases, with 8 bases of the junction left unmatched.

The genes are TRBV7-2 and TRBJ1-5; 8 bases map to TRBD1. The germline V gene encodes CDR1 SGHTA and CDR2 FQGNSA. V was pared by 3 bases and J by 1 base, with 2 bases of the junction left unmatched. The CDR3 has 15 residues. The CDR3: CASSFDRGSNQPQHF. In DNA form, the CDR3 reads TGTGCCAGCAGCTTTGACAGGGGAAGCAATCAGCCCCAGCATTTT.

This chain uses TRBV3-1 (or the pseudogene TRBV3-2) with TRBJ2-3; 10 bases match TRBD2. Trimming at V came to 5 bases and at J to 6 bases, leaving 8 bases not matched to a gene. The CDR3 length is 15 residues. Germline values: CDR1 LGHDT, CDR2 YNNKEL (reference sequence). The CDR3 DNA reads as TGTGCCAGCAGCTCCCTAGCGGGGGCGGGGGATACGCAGTATTTT. It translates to CASSSLAGAGDTQYF.

V gene TRBV24-1 combines with J gene TRBJ1-1, with 8 bases fitting TRBD1. After removal of 7 bases from V and 1 base from J, the junction contained 4 bases not matched to a gene. The germline V gene has CDR1 KGHDR and CDR2 SFDVKD. The CDR3 has 14 amino acids. CDR3 in amino acids: CATSQGQGNTEAFF. CDR3 DNA: TGTGCCACCAGCCAAGGACAGGGGAACACTGAAGCTTTCTTT.

This chain joins TRBV29-1 and TRBJ1-5; no definite D call. The length of the CDR3 is 13 residues. CDR1 SQVTM and CDR2 ANQGSEA come from the germline V gene. V lost 4 bases and J 11 bases, leaving 18 bases between the germline ends. Here the CDR3 reads CSVAPTREAAQHF. Written as DNA, the CDR3 is TGCAGCGTTGCCCCTACGAGGGAAGCGGCCCAGCATTTT.

The V gene is TRBV3-1 (or the pseudogene TRBV3-2), the J gene TRBJ2-1; TRBD2 matches 10 bases. J lost 5 bases, V lost 2 bases, and 3 bases had no gene match. The CDR3 loop spans 15 amino acids. Per germline, CDR1 LGHDT and CDR2 YNNKEL (reference sequence). CDR3 sequence: CASSQLAGAHNEQFF. The CDR3 nucleotides read TGTGCCAGCAGCCAACTAGCGGGGGCCCACAATGAGCAGTTCTTC.

This chain joins TRBV7-2 and TRBJ1-6; 7 bases line up with TRBD1. V shed 7 bases and J 6 bases; nucleotides not matched to a gene: 9. The V gene's germline CDR1 is SGHTA and CDR2 FQGNSA. The length of the CDR3 is 15 residues. The CDR3 here is CASTLRDSFNSPLHF. CDR3 sequence (DNA): TGTGCCAGCACCCTAAGGGACAGCTTTAATTCACCCCTCCACTTT.

The chain combines TRBV19 with TRBJ1-1, with a weak D call TRBD1 (6 bases). The CDR3 covers 15 residues. Germline V gives CDR1 LNHDA, CDR2 SQIVND (reference sequence). Trimming shortened V by 10 bases and J by 0 bases, and 18 bases separated the two germline ends. In DNA, the CDR3 is TGTGCCACCCAGGACAGCCTTCGCCTGAACACTGAAGCTTTCTTT. Encoded protein: CATQDSLRLNTEAFF.

This clone was detected only once. The chain has TRBV9 and TRBJ1-4; TRBD1 is a possible D gene (6 bases). Germline lookup yields CDR1 SGDLS and CDR2 YYNGEE. The V end lost 2 bases, the J end lost 4 bases, and 12 bases lay between the germline ends. The CDR3 is 15 amino acids. Here the CDR3 reads CASSVAPGDNEKLFF. CDR3 bases: TGTGCCAGCAGCGTCGCCCCAGGGGATAATGAAAAACTGTTTTTT.

The gene calls are TRBV5-1 and TRBJ2-3, with 7 positions matching TRBD1. V dropped 5 bases and J dropped 1; count of bases not matched to a gene: 10. Germline V gives CDR1 SGHRS, CDR2 YFSETQ. This CDR3 contains 16 residues. CDR3 residues: CASRARGGNRTDTQYF. For the CDR3, the DNA is TGCGCCAGCAGAGCCCGAGGGGGCAATCGCACAGATACGCAGTATTTT.

The chain is built from TRBV6-5 and TRBJ2-1, with D possibly matching TRBD1 (5 bases). Germline CDR1 and CDR2: MNHEY and SVGAGI. This CDR3 comprises 15 residues. The germline V and J ends were trimmed by 0 bases and 6 bases, with 12 bases remaining between them. CDR3 sequence (DNA): TGTGCCAGCAGTTACTCGCAGGGTAAGGCCAATGAGCAGTTCTTC. Translation: CASSYSQGKANEQFF.

This chain links TRBV19 with TRBJ2-1, with D perhaps matching TRBD1 (6 bases). CDR1 is LNHDA and CDR2 is SQIVND in the germline V gene (reference sequence). Deletions cut 7 bases from V and 5 bases from J, with 18 bases between. The CDR3 has 15 residues. CDR3 DNA: TGTGCCAGTACCCCACCCAACAGGGTGAACAATGAGCAGTTCTTC. The encoded protein is CASTPPNRVNNEQFF.

CDR3 in amino acids: CASSAGQGADGNTIYF. The CDR3 DNA reads as TGTGCCAGCAGTGCCGGACAGGGGGCGGATGGAAACACCATATATTTT. The chain links TRBV6-1 to TRBJ1-3; 11 bases line up with TRBD1. This CDR3 comprises 16 residues. V dropped 4 bases and J dropped 3; count of bases not matched to a gene: 5. Germline CDR1 is MNHNS and CDR2 is SASEGT.

The chain employs TRBV10-3 and TRBJ1-6; 9 bases fit TRBD1. Germline loops: CDR1 ENHRY, CDR2 SYGVKD. The CDR3 extends over 16 amino acids. V was pared by 10 bases and J by 6 bases, with 13 bases of the junction left unmatched. The CDR3 protein is CATYSPSGQGNSPLHF. In DNA form, the CDR3 reads TGTGCCACCTACAGCCCCTCGGGACAGGGTAATTCACCCCTCCACTTT.

The chain couples TRBV6-1 to TRBJ1-5, with TRBD1 identical over 7 bases. The CDR3 is 18 residues long. Germline V gene lookup returns CDR1 MNHNS and CDR2 SASEGT. V shed 4 bases and J 1 base; nucleotides not matched to a gene: 13. The CDR3 loop is CASSGQAGGGGSNQPQHF. CDR3 bases: TGTGCCAGCAGTGGACAGGCAGGGGGAGGCGGAAGCAATCAGCCCCAGCATTTT.

This chain links TRBV30 with TRBJ2-1; D is unclear. The CDR3 is 13 residues long. V was clipped by 5 bases and J by 1 base, with 9 bases between them. The germline CDR1 and CDR2 sequences are GTSNPN and SVGIG (reference sequence). In DNA, the CDR3 is TGTGCCTGGGAACACTATTCCTACAATGAGCAGTTCTTC. Protein: CAWEHYSYNEQFF.